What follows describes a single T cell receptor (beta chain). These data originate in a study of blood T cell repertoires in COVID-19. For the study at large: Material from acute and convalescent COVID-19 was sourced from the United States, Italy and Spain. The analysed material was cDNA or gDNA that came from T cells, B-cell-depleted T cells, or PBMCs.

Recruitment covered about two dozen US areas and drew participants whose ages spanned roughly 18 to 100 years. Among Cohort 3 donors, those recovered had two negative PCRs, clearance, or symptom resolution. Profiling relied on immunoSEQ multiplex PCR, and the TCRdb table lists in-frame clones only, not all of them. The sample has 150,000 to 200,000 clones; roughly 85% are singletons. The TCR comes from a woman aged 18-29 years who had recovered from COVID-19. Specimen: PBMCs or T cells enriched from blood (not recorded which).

CDR3 coding DNA: TGCAGCGTTGGGCAGGGAAGTACCATATATTTT. It is translated as CSVGQGSTIYF. The chain has TRBV29-1 and TRBJ1-3; D may be TRBD1 (5 bases). The CDR3 runs 11 residues. Germline V gene lookup returns CDR1 SQVTM and CDR2 ANQGSEA. Trimming stripped 4 bases from V and 10 bases from J, with 11 bases between.